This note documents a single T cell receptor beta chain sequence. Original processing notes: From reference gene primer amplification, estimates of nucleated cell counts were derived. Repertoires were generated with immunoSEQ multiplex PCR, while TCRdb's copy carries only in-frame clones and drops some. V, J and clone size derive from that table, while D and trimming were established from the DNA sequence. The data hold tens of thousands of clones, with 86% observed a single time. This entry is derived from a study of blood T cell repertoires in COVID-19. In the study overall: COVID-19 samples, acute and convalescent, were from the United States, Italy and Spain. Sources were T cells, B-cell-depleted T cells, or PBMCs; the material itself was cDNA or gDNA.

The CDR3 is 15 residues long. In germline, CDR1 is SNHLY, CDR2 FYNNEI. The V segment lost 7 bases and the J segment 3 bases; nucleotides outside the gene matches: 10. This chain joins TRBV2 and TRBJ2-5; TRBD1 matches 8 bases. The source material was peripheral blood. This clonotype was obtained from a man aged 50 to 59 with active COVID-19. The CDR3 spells CASNTGQVSKETQYF. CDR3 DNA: TGTGCCAGCAACACGGGACAGGTATCCAAAGAGACCCAGTACTTC.